The 13 T cell receptor beta chains given below trace back to one sample, sequenced in a study of blood T cell repertoires in COVID-19. The table came from immunoSEQ multiplex PCR; TCRdb's copy has only in-frame clones and leaves some out. The sample records about 280,000 clones, around nine tenths being singletons. The specimen sequenced was PBMCs or T cells enriched from blood (not recorded which). The receptors were gathered from a woman in her thirties or forties who had recovered from COVID-19.

The chain has TRBV7-6 and TRBJ2-5; 9 bases align to TRBD2. CDR3 size: 14 residues. Unmatched junction bases numbered 6, after V lost 5 bases and J lost 5 bases. Germline-derived CDR1 and CDR2 are SGHVS and FNYEAQ. CDR3 region: CASSNSGTSETQYF. CDR3 coding DNA: TGTGCCAGCAGCAACTCCGGGACTAGCGAGACCCAGTACTTC.

The chain carries TRBV7-8 and TRBJ1-1; D gene unclear. The germline V and J ends were trimmed by 3 bases and 3 bases, with 20 bases remaining between them. Germline CDR1 SGHVS, CDR2 FQNEAQ. The CDR3 loop spans 17 amino acids. The CDR3 protein is CASSFTLLRGSYTEAFF. For the CDR3, the DNA is TGTGCCAGCAGCTTTACCCTCCTACGGGGATCCTACACTGAAGCTTTCTTT.

This sequence joins TRBV4-3 and TRBJ2-5; TRBD2 might be the D (5 bases). Germline values: CDR1 LGHNA, CDR2 YSLEER. The V end was cut by 5 bases, the J end by 4 bases, with 8 bases between. The CDR3 covers 12 residues. The CDR3 DNA reads as TGCGCCAGCAGCGCAGGAGGAGAGACCCAGTACTTC. Protein: CASSAGGETQYF.

V and J are TRBV19 and TRBJ2-2, with 13 bases aligning to TRBD2. The V segment lost 6 bases and the J segment 6 bases; nucleotides outside the gene matches: 22. CDR3 size: 21 residues. The germline gives CDR1 LNHDA, CDR2 SQIVND (reference sequence). The CDR3 reads CASSPGGWSPTSGRGPGELFF. The DNA for the CDR3 is TGTGCCAGTAGCCCTGGCGGGTGGTCACCAACTAGCGGGAGGGGGCCCGGGGAGCTGTTTTTT.

CDR3 nucleotide sequence: TGCGCCAGCAGCTTGGTAGCGGGAGGGCGCTCCACAGATACGCAGTATTTT. It yields the protein CASSLVAGGRSTDTQYF. The rearrangement joins TRBV5-1 to TRBJ2-3; 11 bases agree with TRBD2. V gave up 0 bases and J gave up 2 bases; unmatched junction bases: 5. Per germline, CDR1 SGHRS and CDR2 YFSETQ. The CDR3 spans 17 residues.

The chain carries TRBV29-1 and TRBJ2-2; TRBD1 might be the D (5 bases). The CDR3 length is 15 residues. Germline V gene lookup returns CDR1 SQVTM and CDR2 ANQGSEA. Trimming removed 7 bases from V and 4 bases from J, with 19 bases in between. The CDR3 DNA follows: TGCAGCGGGGCACTGGACACTTCGAGCACCGGGGAGCTGTTTTTT. Translated, it gives CSGALDTSSTGELFF.

The chain uses TRBV15 and TRBJ2-1, with TRBD1 matching 10 bases. J was trimmed by 4 bases and V by 4 bases; bases with no gene match: 4. This CDR3 contains 15 residues. Germline CDR1 and CDR2: LNHNV and YYDKDF (reference sequence). Here the CDR3 DNA reads TGTGCCACCAGCAAGCTGGGACAGGGGTACAATGAGCAGTTCTTC. This encodes CATSKLGQGYNEQFF. Together with reference TRBV15 and TRBJ2-1, the CDR3 gives the full variable domain: DAMVIQNPRYQVTQFGKPVTLSCSQTLNHNVMYWYQQKSSQAPKLLFHYYDKDFNNEADTPDNFQSRRPNTSFCFLDIRSPGLGDTAMYLCATSKLGQGYNEQFFGPGTRLTVL.

The chain carries TRBV6-5 and TRBJ1-1, with unresolved D. Germline-derived CDR1 and CDR2 are MNHEY and SVGAGI. This CDR3 comprises 15 residues. The ends were cut back, 2 bases at V and 0 bases at J, with 10 bases in the middle. CDR3 sequence reads: CASSYGNSMNTEAFF. The CDR3 DNA follows: TGTGCCAGCAGTTACGGTAACAGTATGAACACTGAAGCTTTCTTT.

The rearrangement links TRBV4-3 to TRBJ1-6; D may be TRBD1 (5 bases). The germline V gene has CDR1 LGHNA and CDR2 YSLEER. The V end lost 6 bases, the J end lost 10 bases, and 16 bases lay between the germline ends. The CDR3 covers 14 residues. DNA of the CDR3: TGCGCCAGCAGTTTCGACAGATTACGGTCACCCCTCCACTTT. It translates to CASSFDRLRSPLHF.

The V call is TRBV15, the J call TRBJ1-2, with 7 bases lining up with TRBD1. The V and J ends lost 2 bases and 2 bases, in that order; junction bases with no gene match: 8. Germline values: CDR1 LNHNV, CDR2 YYDKDF (reference sequence). The CDR3 is 16 residues long. The CDR3 sequence is CATSRTGTETNYGYTF. As DNA, the CDR3 is TGTGCCACCAGCAGAACCGGGACAGAAACCAACTATGGCTACACCTTC.

This CDR3 reads CSASSGGGTEAFF. For the CDR3, the DNA is TGCAGTGCTAGTTCGGGCGGGGGCACTGAAGCTTTCTTT. This rearrangement joins TRBV20-1 to TRBJ1-1; D possibly corresponds to TRBD1 (5 bases). CDR3 length: 13 residues. V dropped 3 bases and J dropped 4 bases, with 12 bases sitting between them. Germline V gene lookup returns CDR1 DFQATT and CDR2 SNEGSKA (reference sequence).

The chain joins TRBV4-3 to TRBJ1-3, with D maybe TRBD1 (5 bases). The germline CDR1 and CDR2 sequences are LGHNA and YSLEER. The CDR3 is made up of 15 amino acids. V lost 0 bases and J lost 5, with 11 bases in between. CDR3 residues: CASSQEARGRNTIYF. In DNA form, the CDR3 reads TGCGCCAGCAGCCAAGAAGCTAGGGGCAGAAACACCATATATTTT.

The CDR3 spells CASMKPRQGPGELFF. CDR3 DNA: TGTGCCAGCATGAAACCTCGACAGGGTCCAGGTGAACTGTTTTTT. This rearrangement joins TRBV6-5 to TRBJ1-4; 7 nucleotides match TRBD1. Germline loops: CDR1 MNHEY, CDR2 SVGAGI. V trimming: 7 bases; J trimming: 12 bases; junction bases outside the gene matches: 17. The CDR3 totals 15 residues.